This T cell receptor beta chain was recorded in a study of T cells after yellow fever vaccination. Synthesis of TCR cDNA relied on 5'RACE template switching, which attached a universal primer site and UMIs. Each CDR3 protein is one row after TCRdb ran MiXCR on the 5' RACE reads. The sample records about 160,000 distinct CDR3 sequences, about 7% being singletons. Germline V lookup: CDR1 SGHKS, CDR2 YYEKEE (reference sequence). The V end was cut by 2 bases, the J end by 4 bases, with 19 bases between. This CDR3 spans 18 amino acids. Note on this clonotype: Its antigen is still unknown.

Overall study findings and caveats: Subsequent to the booster, the majority of primary-vaccination clones reappeared (96% CD4, approximately 90% CD8). There was a possibility that FACS-sorted repertoires contained abundant clonotypes contaminating from the bulk population. Clonotypes shared by both compartments, CD4 and CD8, made up a small share.

The sample consisted of CD4+ T cells sorted from PBMCs, taken more than 4 days after the first yellow fever vaccination. V usage is TRBV5-5 and J usage is TRBJ1-6; D is undetermined. This sequence was found in a man aged 18 to 35 who received the YFV17D yellow fever vaccine. As DNA, the CDR3 is TGTGCCAGCAGCTTTGGGCTCCTCTCCCGTGGATATAATTCACCCCTCCACTTT. Amino acids: CASSFGLLSRGYNSPLHF.